This TCR beta chain stems from a study of blood T cell repertoires in COVID-19. Study at large: Sites in the United States, Italy and Spain provided acute and convalescent COVID-19 samples. PBMCs, B-cell-depleted T cells, or T cells were the source of the cDNA or gDNA that made up the material.

Adults between roughly 18 and 95 years of age took part from under 30 US areas. Under the authors' procedure: Estimates of nucleated cell counts were drawn from the amplification of reference gene primers. The data were produced by immunoSEQ multiplex PCR, yet TCRdb's version contains in-frame clones alone and is incomplete. That table gives V, J and clone size, and the DNA gave D and trimming. The sample comprises under 300,000 clones, 80% to 90% of which are singletons, and approximately 2.5% rests with the top ten. The CDR3 has 14 amino acids. Losses at the gene ends were 7 bases for V and 5 bases for J; bases not matched to a gene: 9. CDR1 and CDR2 from the germline V gene are MNHEY and SMNVEV (reference sequence).

The gene calls are TRBV27 and TRBJ2-7; 9 bases agree with TRBD2. The sample taken for sequencing was PBMCs or T cells enriched from blood (not recorded which). This receptor was taken from a woman younger than 30 who had recovered from COVID-19. This CDR3 reads CASNLVAGAHEQYF. The CDR3 DNA sequence: TGTGCCAGCAATCTTGTAGCGGGGGCCCACGAGCAGTACTTC.